The rows below give T cell receptor beta chains drawn from one sample of a study of blood T cell repertoires in COVID-19. TCRdb keeps only in-frame clones here, not all; method: immunoSEQ multiplex PCR. The table has 120,000 to 150,000 clones, 84% seen once; the top ten hold about 5.5%. Sequences were obtained from PBMCs or T cells enriched from blood (not recorded which). The receptors originated from a man between 35 and 55 years old with acute COVID-19. CDR3s include the opening cysteine and the closing phenylalanine or tryptophan. D genes are given only for firm matches. Clone size appears in some rows only: once, few, many, or a class for an expanded clone.

d_call	v_call	clone_size	j_call	cdr3_aa	cdr3_nt
TRBD1	TRBV7-9	-	TRBJ1-4	CASSAAGTGFFELFF	TGTGCCAGCAGCGCGGCCGGGACAGGGTTTTTCGAACTGTTTTTT
-	TRBV6-5	-	TRBJ2-1	CASIPTGYYNEQFF	TGTGCCAGCATCCCCACAGGATATTACAATGAGCAGTTCTTC
-	TRBV7-9	-	TRBJ1-3	CASSLVAGAGNTIYF	TGTGCCAGCAGCTTAGTGGCAGGGGCTGGAAACACCATATATTTT
-	TRBV5-1	-	TRBJ1-5	CASSLAPGGQPQHF	TGCGCCAGCAGCTTGGCCCCGGGGGGTCAGCCCCAGCATTTT
-	TRBV5-1	-	TRBJ1-3	CASSLEATGSGNTIYF	TGCGCCAGCAGCTTGGAAGCAACAGGCTCTGGAAACACCATATATTTT
TRBD1	TRBV15	-	TRBJ2-7	CATSNGDSAVSYEQYF	TGTGCCACCAGCAATGGGGACAGTGCGGTCTCCTACGAGCAGTACTTC
TRBD1	TRBV5-4	-	TRBJ1-2	CASSPRETGDYGYTF	TGTGCCAGCAGCCCCCGGGAGACAGGGGACTATGGCTACACCTTC
TRBD1	TRBV19	-	TRBJ1-5	CASKRQGDNQPQHF	TGTGCCAGTAAGCGACAGGGGGACAATCAGCCCCAGCATTTT
-	TRBV19	-	TRBJ1-1	CASSFDGETEAFF	TGTGCCAGTAGTTTCGACGGAGAGACTGAAGCTTTCTTT
-	TRBV19	-	TRBJ1-2	CASTALQASVYGYTF	TGTGCCAGTACCGCCTTACAGGCTTCCGTGTATGGCTACACCTTC
TRBD1	TRBV27	-	TRBJ2-7	CASSFAYDRGSYEQYF	TGTGCCAGCAGTTTTGCCTACGACAGGGGTTCCTACGAGCAGTACTTC
-	TRBV7-9	-	TRBJ1-5	CASSQKLNQPQHF	TGTGCCAGCAGCCAGAAGTTAAATCAGCCCCAGCATTTT
-	TRBV27	-	TRBJ1-2	CASSSRRGSGYTF	TGTGCCAGCAGTTCGCGGCGTGGGTCCGGCTACACCTTC
-	TRBV11-2	-	TRBJ1-2	CASSQLSQGSYGYTF	TGTGCCAGCAGCCAGCTATCGCAGGGAAGCTATGGCTACACCTTC
-	TRBV28	-	TRBJ2-1	CASSGERDRSYNEQFF	TGTGCCAGCAGTGGGGAGAGGGATCGATCCTACAATGAGCAGTTCTTC
-	TRBV30	-	TRBJ2-1	CAWAHGEQFF	TGTGCCTGGGCGCACGGTGAGCAGTTCTTC
-	TRBV5-1	-	TRBJ2-7	CASSISGTAGEQYF	TGCGCCAGCAGCATCTCCGGGACCGCGGGAGAGCAGTACTTC
TRBD2	TRBV5-1	-	TRBJ2-5	CASSYRLAPTGETQYF	TGCGCCAGCAGCTACCGACTAGCGCCAACGGGGGAGACCCAGTACTTC
-	TRBV7-6	-	TRBJ2-3	CASSPSWATDTQYF	TGTGCCAGCAGCCCCTCGTGGGCCACAGATACGCAGTATTTT
TRBD2	TRBV19	-	TRBJ2-3	CASMGEGPDTQYF	TGTGCCAGTATGGGGGAGGGCCCAGATACGCAGTATTTT
-	TRBV5-1	-	TRBJ2-3	CASSKSVPEDTQYF	TGCGCCAGCAGCAAGTCCGTCCCAGAAGATACGCAGTATTTT
-	TRBV6-1	-	TRBJ1-2	CASSERGINYGYTF	TGTGCCAGCAGTGAAAGGGGCATTAACTATGGCTACACCTTC
TRBD1	TRBV6-4	-	TRBJ2-7	CASSDSSDRSYEQYF	TGTGCCAGCAGTGACTCCTCGGACAGGAGCTACGAGCAGTACTTC
TRBD2	TRBV27	few	TRBJ2-1	CASSGLAGGYNEQFF	TGTGCCAGCAGCGGACTAGCGGGAGGCTACAATGAGCAGTTCTTC
TRBD2	TRBV28	-	TRBJ2-5	CASSSNSGRGYETQYF	TGTGCCAGCAGTTCCAATAGCGGGAGGGGTTACGAGACCCAGTACTTC
TRBD1	TRBV25-1	once	TRBJ1-4	CASSGTGAGEKLFF	TGTGCCAGCAGTGGTACAGGGGCGGGTGAAAAACTGTTTTTT
-	TRBV21-1	-	TRBJ2-2	CASSKDPSGRIPNTGELFF	TGTGCCAGCAGCAAGGACCCTAGCGGGCGGATCCCGAACACCGGGGAGCTGTTTTTT